This T cell receptor beta chain comes out of a study of blood T cells in healthy people across ages. Study background: About one barcoded beta molecule per two T cells was the capture yield of template switching.

A sample-barcoded 5' primer and a J-beta primer mix were used in a second PCR of roughly 7 to 11 cycles. MiXCR was run by TCRdb on the 5' RACE reads, yielding one entry per CDR3 protein. This table holds fewer than 2,000,000 distinct CDR3 sequences, about 39% found once. The CDR3 totals 19 residues. CDR1 and CDR2 from the germline V gene are KGHDR and SFDVKD. After removal of 4 bases from V and 0 bases from J, the junction contained 10 bases not matched to a gene. Sequenced material: blood. This clonotype originated in a human donor in good health. This chain links TRBV24-1 with TRBJ2-6; 8 nucleotides align to TRBD1. DNA of the CDR3: TGTGCCACCAGTGAAGTCAGGGGGCCTGGAAACTCTGGGGCCAACGTCCTGACTTTC. Translated: CATSEVRGPGNSGANVLTF.